These 6 T cell receptor beta chains originate from one sample sequenced in a study of cytomegalovirus exposure and HLA in healthy donors. The PCR employed 60 Vbeta primers together with 13 Jbeta primers. The data were produced by immunoSEQ multiplex PCR, yet TCRdb's version contains in-frame clones alone and is incomplete. The data contain some 130,000 clones, 80% of them singletons. What was sequenced was PBMCs. The receptors were gathered from a man aged 25-45 years in good health and CMV-seronegative.

The V call is TRBV19, the J call TRBJ2-6; D not resolved. This CDR3 has 15 residues. V gave up 5 bases and J gave up 4 bases, with 12 bases separating them. Germline CDR1 is LNHDA and CDR2 is SQIVND (reference sequence). CDR3 protein: CASSVEFAGANVLTF. The CDR3 bases are TGTGCCAGTAGTGTGGAGTTTGCCGGGGCCAACGTCCTGACTTTC.

This clone has only a few counts. The rearrangement links TRBV12-5 to TRBJ1-2; weak D call: TRBD1 (6 bases). The V and J ends lost 2 bases and 4 bases respectively, with 20 bases between them. The CDR3 length is 17 residues. In germline, CDR1 is LGHNT, CDR2 FRNRAP. CDR3 sequence reads: CASGLSGGLIKFYGYTF. In nucleotides, the CDR3 is TGTGCTAGTGGTTTGAGTGGGGGCCTGATAAAGTTCTATGGCTACACCTTC.

This chain joins TRBV28 and TRBJ2-4, with 9 bases matching TRBD1. The germline V gene encodes CDR1 MDHEN and CDR2 SYDVKM. The junction had 4 bases not matched to a gene; V was cut back by 3 bases and J by 1 base. The CDR3 extends over 16 amino acids. This CDR3 reads CASSFIGQGAKNIQYF. The CDR3 DNA sequence: TGTGCCAGCAGTTTTATAGGACAGGGGGCCAAAAACATTCAGTACTTC.

The rearrangement links TRBV7-9 to TRBJ1-2; 8 positions match TRBD1. The germline CDR1 and CDR2 sequences are SEHNR and FQNEAQ (reference sequence). The V and J ends lost 7 bases and 3 bases, in that order; junction bases with no gene match: 7. This CDR3 has 14 amino acids. CDR3 DNA sequence: TGTGCCAGCACCGGACAGGGTAACTACTATGGCTACACCTTC. This codes for CASTGQGNYYGYTF. The full variable domain, in which reference TRBV7-9 and TRBJ1-2 provide the parts outside the CDR3, is DTGVSQNPRHKITKRGQNVTFRCDPISEHNRLYWYRQTLGQGPEFLTYFQNEAQLEKSRLLSDRFSAERPKGSFSTLEIQRTEQGDSAMYLCASTGQGNYYGYTFGSGTRLTVV.

The chain carries TRBV7-9 and TRBJ1-1; 7 bases agree with TRBD1. Trimming took 2 bases from V and 0 from J; bases not matched to a gene: 12. CDR3 length equals 18 residues. Germline V CDR1 and CDR2: SEHNR, FQNEAQ (reference sequence). The CDR3 bases are TGTGCCAGCAGCTTACGTGGTAGGGGGCTTCGCATGAACACTGAAGCTTTCTTT. Translation: CASSLRGRGLRMNTEAFF.

This rearrangement joins TRBV6-5 to TRBJ2-3; 7 nucleotides agree with TRBD1. V lost 3 bases to trimming and J lost 4 bases; unmatched junction nucleotides: 7. In germline, CDR1 is MNHEY, CDR2 SVGAGI. CDR3 length equals 15 residues. The DNA of the CDR3 is TGTGCCAGCAGTTATGCACAGGGGTGGCCAGATACGCAGTATTTT. Residues: CASSYAQGWPDTQYF.